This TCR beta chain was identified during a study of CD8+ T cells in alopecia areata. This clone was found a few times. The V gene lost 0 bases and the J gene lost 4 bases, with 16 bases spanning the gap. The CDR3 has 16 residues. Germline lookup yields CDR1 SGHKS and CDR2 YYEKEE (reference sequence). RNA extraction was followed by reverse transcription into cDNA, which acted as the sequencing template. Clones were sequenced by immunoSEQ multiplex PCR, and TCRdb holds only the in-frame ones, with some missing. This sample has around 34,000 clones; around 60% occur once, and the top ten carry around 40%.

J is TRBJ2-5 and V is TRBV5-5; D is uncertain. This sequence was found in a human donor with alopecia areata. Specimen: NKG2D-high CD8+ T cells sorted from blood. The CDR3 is CASSLVFRREGETQYF. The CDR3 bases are TGTGCCAGCAGCTTGGTTTTTCGCCGTGAAGGAGAGACCCAGTACTTC.